This T cell receptor beta chain was recorded in a study of blood T cell repertoires in COVID-19. About the research overall: PBMCs, B-cell-depleted T cells, or T cells provided the cDNA or gDNA that made up the material.

Under the authors' procedure: Using reference gene primer amplification, nucleated cell counts were estimated. The repertoire was sequenced with immunoSEQ multiplex PCR; TCRdb's copy has only in-frame clones and lacks some. Clone size and the V and J calls come from that table; the DNA yielded D and trimming. The sample lists about 530,000 clones, roughly 91% occurring once. Losses at the gene ends were 2 bases for V and 1 base for J; bases not matched to a gene: 1. Germline V lookup: CDR1 MNHEY, CDR2 SMNVEV (reference sequence). This CDR3 spans 14 amino acids. This clonotype originated in a woman aged 45-60 years with COVID-19, enrolled during active disease. The V gene is TRBV27, the J gene TRBJ1-1; 7 positions match TRBD1. Material: peripheral blood. The DNA of the CDR3 is TGTGCCAGCAGTTTAAGACAGGGGAACACTGAAGCTTTCTTT. Amino acids: CASSLRQGNTEAFF.